Listed below are T cell receptor beta chains from one sample, sequenced in a study of cytomegalovirus exposure and HLA in healthy donors. Generated by immunoSEQ multiplex PCR, the TCRdb table keeps only in-frame clones and is missing some. This table holds about 130,000 clones. Sample: PBMCs. These receptors were taken from a man younger than 35 in good health and CMV-seronegative. CDR3s include the opening cysteine and the closing phenylalanine or tryptophan. D genes are given only for firm matches.

d_call,j_call,v_call,cdr3_nt,cdr3_aa
NA,TRBJ2-3,TRBV29-1,TGCAGCGTCTCCTTCTCCAGCACAGATACGCAGTATTTT,CSVSFSSTDTQYF
TRBD1,TRBJ2-5,TRBV5-1,TGCGCCAGCAGCTTACAGGGGGCTGGAGAGACCCAGTACTTC,CASSLQGAGETQYF
TRBD1,TRBJ1-2,TRBV2,TGTGCCAGCAGCCCAATCGCCGGGACAGACTATGGCTACACCTTC,CASSPIAGTDYGYTF
NA,TRBJ1-5,TRBV28,TGTGCCAGCAGTCAAATGGGGGCTGCGGATCAGCCCCAGCATTTT,CASSQMGAADQPQHF
NA,TRBJ1-5,TRBV4-3,TGCGCCAGCAGCCCCGCCGCGCACTACTCCAATCAGCCCCAGCATTTT,CASSPAAHYSNQPQHF
NA,TRBJ2-2,TRBV5-1,TGCGCCAGCAGCTTTACAGACCCCGTTAGCACCGGGGAGCTGTTTTTT,CASSFTDPVSTGELFF
TRBD1,TRBJ2-7,TRBV29-1,TGCAGCGTTCTCGACGGCGGACAGGGCAGGGCAGGACTCCCCTACGAGCAGTACTTC,CSVLDGGQGRAGLPYEQYF
NA,TRBJ2-7,TRBV7-2,TGTGCCAGCAGCCAGGGTCTCCTCACCTACGAGCAGTACTTC,CASSQGLLTYEQYF
TRBD2,TRBJ2-3,TRBV4-3,TGCGCCAGCAGTCGGGAGGGCGGGGGCCCGACCTCTTCAGATACGCAGTATTTT,CASSREGGGPTSSDTQYF
NA,TRBJ2-3,TRBV27,TGTGCCAGCAGTCCCCAGGGCACAGATACGCAGTATTTT,CASSPQGTDTQYF
TRBD1,TRBJ1-2,TRBV5-1,TGCGCCAGCGCGGACAGGGTGGGCTATGGCTACACCTTC,CASADRVGYGYTF
NA,TRBJ2-3,TRBV7-2,TGTGCCAGCAGCTTACTACTGACTAGTGTCTACACAGATACGCAGTATTTT,CASSLLLTSVYTDTQYF
TRBD1,TRBJ2-1,TRBV27,TGTGCCGGTGACAGGGGGGGCAATGAGCAGTTCTTC,CAGDRGGNEQFF
NA,TRBJ1-1,TRBV4-3,TGCGCCAGCAGCCAAGTCGGACAGAGGATGAACACTGAAGCTTTCTTT,CASSQVGQRMNTEAFF
TRBD2,TRBJ2-7,TRBV29-1,TGCAGCGTTTGGATGCGGGCTAGCGGGGGAATCTACGAGCAGTACTTC,CSVWMRASGGIYEQYF
TRBD1,TRBJ1-1,TRBV7-2,TGTGCCAGCAGCGCCCGGACAGGATACACTGAAGCTTTCTTT,CASSARTGYTEAFF
TRBD1,TRBJ2-5,TRBV5-1,TGCGCCAGCAGCCTACCCCGGGACAGAGTAGTTCAAGAGACCCAGTACTTC,CASSLPRDRVVQETQYF